Reported below is one TCR beta chain. Its specific antigen is unknown. No base quality information exists; no much larger clone differs at one position. The sample belongs to a study of control samples from healthy donors and cancer patients (dated by TCRdb to about 2020). Library preparation was by the immunoSEQ multiplex PCR assay. TCRdb re-hosts the immuneACCESS table, in-frame sequences only. Its copies lack some clones; in the studies checked, an unresolved V gene accounts for under half of them, and the cause for the rest is not known. This sample lists tens of thousands of clones; about nine tenths were detected once. Over 3% of the sample goes to the ten largest clones. This receptor was identified in a woman aged 18-29 years in good health. Sequencing used blood.

The nucleotides read TGTGCCAGCTCACCGACAGGGTCACGCAATCAGCCCCAGCATTTT. Its translation is CASSPTGSRNQPQHF. The sequence is built from TRBV18 and TRBJ1-5, and 7 bases in between align with TRBD1. The germline V gene yields KGHSH for CDR1 and LQKENI for CDR2. The CDR3 goes from the cysteine to the phenylalanine over 15 residues. Only the CDR3 portion is preserved as DNA: 45 bases, with reading frame beginning at the first base. The germline V end is reduced by 3 bases and the J end by 2 bases; junction bases left unmatched: 4.